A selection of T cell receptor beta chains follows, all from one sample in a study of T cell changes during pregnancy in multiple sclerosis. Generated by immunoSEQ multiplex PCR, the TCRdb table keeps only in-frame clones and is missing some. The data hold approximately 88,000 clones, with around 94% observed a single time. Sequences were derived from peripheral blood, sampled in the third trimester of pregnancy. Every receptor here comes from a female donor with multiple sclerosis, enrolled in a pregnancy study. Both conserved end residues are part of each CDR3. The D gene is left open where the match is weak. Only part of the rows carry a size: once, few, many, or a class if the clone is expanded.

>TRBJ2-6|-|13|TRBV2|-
CASTVSGANVLTF
TGTGCCAGCACTGTGTCTGGGGCCAACGTCCTGACTTTC
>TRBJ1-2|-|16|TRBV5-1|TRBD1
CASSWTGDSANYGYTF
TGCGCCAGCAGCTGGACTGGGGACAGCGCTAACTATGGCTACACCTTC
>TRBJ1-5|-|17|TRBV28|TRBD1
CASSEQGALPSNQPQHF
TGTGCCAGCAGTGAGCAGGGGGCCCTCCCTAGCAATCAGCCCCAGCATTTT
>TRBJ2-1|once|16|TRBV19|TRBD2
CASSITSGSSYNEQFF
TGTGCCAGTAGTATAACTAGCGGGAGTTCCTACAATGAGCAGTTCTTC
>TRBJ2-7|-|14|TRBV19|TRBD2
CATYRASGNYEQYF
TGTGCCACTTACCGGGCTAGCGGGAACTACGAGCAGTACTTC
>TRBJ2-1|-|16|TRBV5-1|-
CASSLRASGVYNEQFF
TGCGCCAGCAGCTTAAGAGCGAGCGGAGTTTACAATGAGCAGTTCTTC
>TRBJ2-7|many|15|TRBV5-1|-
CASSLSPGGSYEQYF
TGCGCCAGCAGCTTGAGCCCCGGGGGCTCCTACGAGCAGTACTTC
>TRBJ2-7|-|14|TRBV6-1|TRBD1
CASSAYDRGYEQYF
TGTGCCAGCAGTGCATACGACAGGGGATACGAGCAGTACTTC
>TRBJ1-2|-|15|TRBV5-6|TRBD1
CASSLAGQGAYGYTF
TGTGCCAGCAGCTTGGCCGGACAGGGAGCCTATGGCTACACCTTC
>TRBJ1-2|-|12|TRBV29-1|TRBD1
CSVVTGDSGYTF
TGCAGCGTTGTAACAGGGGATAGTGGCTACACCTTC
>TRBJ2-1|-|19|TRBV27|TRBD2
CASSLVWASGMMAYNEQFF
TGTGCCAGCAGTTTAGTGTGGGCTAGCGGGATGATGGCCTACAATGAGCAGTTCTTC
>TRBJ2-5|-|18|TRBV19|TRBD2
CASSFHTGTSGRGQTQYF
TGTGCCAGTAGCTTCCATACCGGGACTAGCGGGAGGGGCCAGACCCAGTACTTC
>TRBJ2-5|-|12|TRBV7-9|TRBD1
CASSGTGETQYF
TGTGCCAGCAGCGGGACAGGGGAGACCCAGTACTTC
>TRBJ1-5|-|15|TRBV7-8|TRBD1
CASSRGQGSVQPQHF
TGTGCCAGCAGCCGGGGACAGGGTAGTGTTCAGCCCCAGCATTTT
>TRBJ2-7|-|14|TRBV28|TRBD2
CASGASGLAGEQYF
TGTGCCAGCGGGGCTTCGGGACTAGCGGGCGAGCAGTACTTC
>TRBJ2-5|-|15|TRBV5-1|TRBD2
CASSLASGGEETQYF
TGCGCCAGCAGCTTGGCTAGCGGGGGGGAAGAGACCCAGTACTTC
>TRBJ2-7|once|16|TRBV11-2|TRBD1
CASSLVGGTGYDEQYF
TGTGCCAGCAGCTTAGTGGGAGGGACAGGGTACGACGAGCAGTACTTC
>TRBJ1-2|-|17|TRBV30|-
CAWSKVSWAGANYGYTF
TGTGCCTGGAGTAAAGTTTCCTGGGCGGGAGCTAACTATGGCTACACCTTC
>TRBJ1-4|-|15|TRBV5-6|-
CASSESQGYGEKLFF
TGTGCCAGCAGCGAATCCCAGGGATACGGTGAAAAACTGTTTTTT
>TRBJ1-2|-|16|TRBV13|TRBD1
CASSLGLGQALYGYTF
TGTGCCAGCAGCTTAGGCTTGGGACAGGCCCTCTATGGCTACACCTTC
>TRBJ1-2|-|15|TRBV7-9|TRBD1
CASSRTGGIVYGYTF
TGTGCCAGCAGCCGGACAGGGGGCATAGTCTATGGCTACACCTTC
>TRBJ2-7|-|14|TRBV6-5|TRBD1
CASSSRRGTDEQYF
TGTGCCAGCAGCTCTCGCAGGGGGACCGACGAGCAGTACTTC
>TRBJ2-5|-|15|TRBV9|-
CASSVVGTSQETQYF
TGTGCCAGCAGCGTAGTGGGGACAAGCCAAGAGACCCAGTACTTC
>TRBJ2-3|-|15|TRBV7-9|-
CASSFSGGDTDTQYF
TGTGCCAGCAGCTTTTCCGGCGGGGACACAGATACGCAGTATTTT
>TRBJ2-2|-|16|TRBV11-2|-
CASSLGVRSNTGELFF
TGTGCCAGCAGCTTAGGTGTCAGATCGAACACCGGGGAGCTGTTTTTT
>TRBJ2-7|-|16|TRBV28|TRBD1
CASSPGTTGNSYEQYF
TGTGCCAGCAGTCCGGGGACGACAGGGAACTCCTACGAGCAGTACTTC
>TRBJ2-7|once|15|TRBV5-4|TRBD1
CASSDRDRGAYEQYF
TGTGCCAGCAGCGACCGGGACAGGGGGGCCTACGAGCAGTACTTC
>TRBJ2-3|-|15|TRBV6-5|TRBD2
CASRQGGPRTDTQYF
TGTGCCAGCAGGCAGGGAGGGCCCCGCACAGATACGCAGTATTTT
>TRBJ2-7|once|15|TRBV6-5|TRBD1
CASSYYWTGGYEQYF
TGTGCCAGCAGTTACTATTGGACAGGGGGCTACGAGCAGTACTTC